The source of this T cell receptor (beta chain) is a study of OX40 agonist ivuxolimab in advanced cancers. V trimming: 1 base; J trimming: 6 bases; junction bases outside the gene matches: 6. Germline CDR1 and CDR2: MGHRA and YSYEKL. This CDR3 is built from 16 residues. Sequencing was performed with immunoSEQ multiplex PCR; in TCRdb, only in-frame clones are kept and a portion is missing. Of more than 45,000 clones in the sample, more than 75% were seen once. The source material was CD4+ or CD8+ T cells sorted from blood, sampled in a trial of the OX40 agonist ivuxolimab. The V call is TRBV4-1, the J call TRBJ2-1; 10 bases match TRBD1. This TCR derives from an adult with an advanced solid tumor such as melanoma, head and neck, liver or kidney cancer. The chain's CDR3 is CASSQGGTGVGNEQFF. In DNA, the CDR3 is TGCGCCAGCAGCCAAGGTGGGACAGGGGTAGGCAATGAGCAGTTCTTC.